This T cell receptor beta chain was sequenced in a study of cytomegalovirus exposure and HLA in healthy donors. Using immunoSEQ multiplex PCR, the repertoire was profiled, and TCRdb retains in-frame clones only, with some absent. This sample carries about 180,000 clones, more than 75% of them seen once, and the ten largest clones take 1.4%. Trimming took off 2 bases at V and 0 bases at J, with 2 bases between the two ends. Germline lookup yields CDR1 MNHEY and CDR2 SMNVEV (reference sequence). The CDR3 runs 14 residues. Material for sequencing was PBMCs. The chain employs TRBV27 and TRBJ2-6; D uncertain. The sequence came from a woman aged 30 to 39 in good health and CMV-seronegative. DNA for the CDR3: TGTGCCAGCAGTTTACTCTCTGGGGCCAACGTCCTGACTTTC. Residues: CASSLLSGANVLTF.